This is a list of T cell receptor beta chains from one sample in a study of T cell repertoires in cytomegalovirus infection. One entry per CDR3 protein, called by TCRdb with MiXCR from the reads. The table includes about half a million distinct CDR3 sequences, roughly a third detected once. No antigens are known for them. This specimen was cultured PBMCs, taken from culture after CMV antigen stimulation. These receptors came from a human donor in good health (CMV status not recorded). Some clones in this sample may be carry-over from other donors' samples. Each CDR3 is given with its conserved first and last residue. The D gene is left open where the match is weak. A row's size may be missing; if present it is once, few, many or a size class.

V gene	D gene	J gene	clone size	CDR3 protein	CDR3 DNA
TRBV9	TRBD2	TRBJ2-5	few	CASSVSLAGRETQYF	TGTGCCAGCAGCGTAAGCCTAGCGGGTAGAGAGACCCAGTACTTC
TRBV12-3/TRBV12-4	-	TRBJ2-6	-	CASSLALARGANVLTF	TGTGCCAGCAGTTTAGCCCTAGCGCGTGGGGCCAACGTCCTGACTTTC
TRBV9	TRBD1	TRBJ2-3	-	CASSVLGQNTDTQYF	TGTGCCAGCAGCGTATTGGGACAGAACACAGATACGCAGTATTTT
TRBV12-5	-	TRBJ1-1	-	CASGLGTANTEAFF	TGTGCTAGTGGTCTTGGGACGGCGAACACTGAAGCTTTCTTT
TRBV10-3	-	TRBJ2-6	few	CAISESVGVSSGANVLTF	TGTGCCATCAGTGAGTCGGTGGGAGTATCCTCTGGGGCCAACGTCCTGACTTTC
TRBV19	TRBD2	TRBJ2-4	-	CASSTSGRNIQYF	TGTGCCAGCTCTACTAGCGGGAGAAACATTCAGTACTTC
TRBV6-2/TRBV6-3	TRBD2	TRBJ2-1	-	CASSNSGNEQFF	TGTGCCAGCAGCAATAGCGGGAATGAGCAGTTCTTC
TRBV25-1	TRBD1	TRBJ2-6	-	CASSDLRTGAISGANVLTF	TGTGCCAGCAGTGACTTGAGGACAGGGGCGATCTCTGGGGCCAACGTCCTGACTTTC
TRBV7-6	-	TRBJ2-1	-	CASSLVNGAYNEQFF	TGTGCCAGCAGCTTAGTAAACGGGGCCTACAATGAGCAGTTCTTC
TRBV6-2/TRBV6-3	TRBD1	TRBJ1-1	few	CASSSSQGVEAFF	TGTGCCAGCAGCTCCTCACAGGGGGTTGAAGCTTTCTTT
TRBV6-6	-	TRBJ1-3	-	CASSATLLGTIYF	TGTGCCAGCAGTGCGACACTACTCGGCACCATATATTTT
TRBV6-6	TRBD1	TRBJ1-6	few	CASRGRTGTNSPLHF	TGTGCCAGCAGGGGTCGGACAGGGACCAATTCACCCCTCCACTTT
TRBV7-9	TRBD1	TRBJ1-5	-	CASSLEAGGRINQPQHF	TGTGCCAGCAGCTTAGAGGCAGGGGGCAGGATAAATCAGCCCCAGCATTTT
TRBV12-3/TRBV12-4	-	TRBJ1-2	-	CASISQGMGYTF	TGTGCCAGCATCTCACAGGGAATGGGCTACACCTTC
TRBV7-2	TRBD2	TRBJ2-1	-	CASSSPRREGSYNEQFF	TGTGCCAGCAGCTCCCCTAGGCGGGAGGGTTCCTACAATGAGCAGTTCTTC
TRBV10-3	TRBD2	TRBJ2-7	-	CAISRRTSGRVYEQYF	TGTGCCATCAGTAGGCGGACTAGCGGGAGGGTCTACGAGCAGTACTTC
TRBV4-1	-	TRBJ1-4	few	CASSQEQVLREKLFF	TGCGCCAGCAGCCAAGAACAGGTTCTGAGGGAAAAACTGTTTTTT
TRBV24-1	-	TRBJ1-1	few	CAVQSGAMNTEAFF	TGTGCCGTCCAATCGGGGGCGATGAACACTGAAGCTTTCTTT
TRBV7-2	-	TRBJ2-2	many	CASSFSPNTGELFF	TGTGCCAGCAGCTTTAGTCCTAACACCGGGGAGCTGTTTTTT
TRBV11-1	TRBD1	TRBJ2-1	-	CASSLARQGYNEQFF	TGTGCCAGCAGCTTAGCGCGACAGGGCTACAATGAGCAGTTCTTC
TRBV19	TRBD2	TRBJ2-2	-	CASQYGRAAGELFF	TGTGCCAGCCAGTACGGGAGGGCCGCCGGGGAGCTGTTTTTT
TRBV4-3	-	TRBJ2-1	few	CASSQDPSSSASDYNEQFF	TGCGCCAGCAGCCAAGATCCCTCATCTTCGGCTAGCGACTACAATGAGCAGTTCTTC
TRBV19	TRBD2	TRBJ2-1	few	CASSIALAGTTYNEQFF	TGTGCCAGTAGTATTGCGCTAGCGGGTACGACCTACAATGAGCAGTTCTTC
TRBV7-2	TRBD2	TRBJ2-1	many	CASSSQPKPGTSNEQFF	TGTGCCAGCAGCTCCCAACCAAAACCCGGGACTAGCAATGAGCAGTTCTTC
TRBV20-1	-	TRBJ1-1	-	CSARDTRGTEAFF	TGCAGTGCTAGAGATACCAGGGGCACTGAAGCTTTCTTT
TRBV7-6	TRBD2	TRBJ2-2	-	CASSSPREGPDANTGELFF	TGTGCCAGCAGCTCCCCCCGGGAGGGGCCGGACGCGAACACCGGGGAGCTGTTTTTT
TRBV7-2	-	TRBJ2-2	few	CASSLELAETGELFF	TGTGCCAGCAGCTTAGAACTAGCCGAGACCGGGGAGCTGTTTTTT
TRBV28	TRBD1	TRBJ2-7	-	CASSLLVRGQEQYF	TGTGCCAGCAGTTTATTGGTCAGGGGGCAAGAGCAGTACTTC
TRBV7-2	-	TRBJ2-7	many	CASSLGNEQYF	TGTGCCAGCAGCTTAGGCAACGAGCAGTACTTC